The 20 T cell receptor beta chains given below trace back to one sample, sequenced in a study of identical twins. One entry per CDR3 protein results from TCRdb running MiXCR on the 5' RACE reads. The table has more than 1.5 million distinct CDR3 sequences, roughly a third seen once. The specimen was cord blood. Receptors originate from a newborn girl in good health.

This chain links TRBV29-1 with TRBJ2-1, with D hard to call. The V and J ends lost 2 bases and 0 bases respectively, with 14 bases between them. Looked up from germline, CDR1 is SQVTM and CDR2 is ANQGSEA. This CDR3 is 16 amino acids long. The CDR3 region is CSVEPLDSGSYNEQFF. CDR3 coding DNA: TGCAGCGTTGAACCTCTCGACTCGGGCTCCTACAATGAGCAGTTCTTC.

The V gene is TRBV2, the J gene TRBJ2-4; D perhaps matches TRBD2 (6 bases). Trimming cost V 5 bases and J 9 bases, with 8 bases left between them. The germline V gene has CDR1 SNHLY and CDR2 FYNNEI. CDR3 length: 11 amino acids. CDR3 coding DNA: TGTGCCAGCAGTACTAGCTTCATTCAGTACTTC. This codes for CASSTSFIQYF.

The chain employs TRBV7-6 and TRBJ2-1; TRBD1 matches 7 bases. The end of the DNA aligns better with TRBJ2-7, so the J call may be wrong. This CDR3 comprises 17 residues. The germline CDR1 and CDR2 sequences are SGHVS and FNYEAQ. The CDR3 region has the DNA TGTGCCAGCAGCCCCCCCCCCAGGGACAGCTCCTACAATGAGCAGTACTTC. This codes for CASSPPPRDSSYNEQYF.

This chain joins TRBV7-8 and TRBJ2-1; 10 bases are a match to TRBD2. TRBJ2-7 matches the DNA end more closely, so the J call is doubtful. CDR1 SGHVS and CDR2 FQNEAQ come from the germline V gene. The CDR3 is 16 amino acids. Here the CDR3 DNA reads TGTGCCAGCAGCCCCCGGACTAGCGGCCTCTACAATGAGCAGTACTTC. It codes for CASSPRTSGLYNEQYF.

V and J are TRBV12-3 or TRBV12-4 and TRBJ2-3; D not certain. V was trimmed by 2 bases and J by 11 bases, leaving 17 bases between them. The CDR3 has 14 residues. The CDR3 here is CASSLTARADVQYF. The DNA for the CDR3 is TGTGCCAGCAGTTTAACGGCGAGAGCAGATGTGCAGTATTTT.

This chain connects TRBV20-1 to TRBJ2-1; 8 bases line up with TRBD1. The CDR3 contains 15 residues. J was trimmed by 3 bases and V by 2 bases; bases with no gene match: 6. Germline values: CDR1 DFQATT, CDR2 SNEGSKA (reference sequence). The CDR3 loop is CSARPSTGGYNEQFF. Written as DNA, the CDR3 is TGCAGTGCTAGACCCAGTACAGGGGGCTACAATGAGCAGTTCTTC.

The V call is TRBV7-2, the J call TRBJ2-3; 8 bases agree with TRBD2. In germline, CDR1 is SGHTA, CDR2 FQGNSA. The CDR3 is 14 amino acids. V lost 8 bases to trimming and J lost 2 bases; unmatched junction nucleotides: 6. The CDR3 nucleotides read TGTGCCAGCCGGGGGGGACGCCACACAGATACGCAGTATTTT. It yields the protein CASRGGRHTDTQYF.

The V gene is TRBV3-1, the J gene TRBJ2-1; D remains unclear. From germline, CDR1 is LGHDT and CDR2 YNNKEL (reference sequence). CDR3 size: 17 residues. Trimming took off 1 base at V and 0 bases at J, with 13 bases between the two ends. The CDR3 reads CASSQVESGSSYNEQFF. Written as DNA, the CDR3 is TGTGCCAGCAGCCAAGTCGAGTCGGGTAGCTCCTACAATGAGCAGTTCTTC.

V is TRBV10-3 and J is TRBJ2-5; weak D call: TRBD2 (6 bases). The V gene lost 6 bases and the J gene lost 5 bases, with 13 bases spanning the gap. The CDR3 extends over 13 amino acids. The germline V gene has CDR1 ENHRY and CDR2 SYGVKD. CDR3 sequence (DNA): TGTGCCATCAGGGCGGAGGGCCAGGAGACCCAGTACTTC. It encodes CAIRAEGQETQYF.

The chain employs TRBV20-1 and TRBJ1-5; D gene unclear. The germline V gene has CDR1 DFQATT and CDR2 SNEGSKA (reference sequence). The CDR3 covers 15 residues. Trimming removed 3 bases at V and 2 bases at J, with 14 bases between. The CDR3 DNA sequence: TGCAGTGCTAGCCAGCAGGCCCCTGGCAATCAGCCCCAGCATTTT. It encodes CSASQQAPGNQPQHF.

The chain recombines TRBV12-3 or TRBV12-4 with TRBJ2-1; D is ambiguous. The CDR3 is 16 amino acids. Trimming left V 0 bases short and J 9 bases short, with 18 bases between. The CDR3 sequence: CASSLAGNRYGGEQFF. CDR3 in DNA: TGTGCCAGCAGTTTAGCGGGGAATAGATATGGTGGTGAGCAGTTCTTC.

The chain employs TRBV4-2 and TRBJ2-5; 12 nucleotides line up with TRBD2. The CDR3 has 17 amino acids. V lost 1 base and J lost 2; bases outside the gene matches: 5. Germline-derived CDR1 and CDR2 are LGHNA and YNFKEQ. The CDR3 sequence: CASSQGLAGVKQETQYF. CDR3 DNA sequence: TGTGCCAGCAGCCAAGGACTAGCGGGAGTGAAACAAGAGACCCAGTACTTC.

This clonotype appeared a few times. This chain connects TRBV6-6 to TRBJ1-1, with D uncertain. Trimming cost V 1 base and J 0 bases, with 6 bases left between them. CDR3 length: 14 residues. The germline gives CDR1 MNHNY, CDR2 SVGAGI (reference sequence). The CDR3 coding sequence is TGTGCCAGCAGTTACTACGGGGTGAACACTGAAGCTTTCTTT. Protein product: CASSYYGVNTEAFF.

The table lists this clonotype with many counts. The V call is TRBV28, the J call TRBJ1-5, with 8 bases identical to TRBD1. The CDR3 is 14 residues long. Germline assignment: CDR1 MDHEN and CDR2 SYDVKM. The ends lost 5 bases at V and 5 bases at J; junction bases unmatched: 5. The CDR3 DNA sequence: TGTGCCAGCAGTATGGACAGGGCTTATCAGCCCCAGCATTTT. It is translated as CASSMDRAYQPQHF.

V gene TRBV7-8 combines with J gene TRBJ2-7, with a tentative D call TRBD1 (6 bases). CDR1 and CDR2 (germline): SGHVS, FQNEAQ. The V and J ends lost 6 bases and 1 base respectively, with 19 bases between them. The CDR3 is 16 residues long. CDR3 protein: CASSYNLRDNSYEQYF. The CDR3 DNA sequence: TGTGCCAGCAGTTATAACCTCCGGGACAATTCCTACGAGCAGTACTTC. The entire variable domain, with the rest obtained from reference TRBV7-8 and TRBJ2-7, is as follows: GAGVSQSPRYKVAKRGQDVALRCDPISGHVSLFWYQQALGQGPEFLTYFQNEAQLDKSGLPSDRFFAERPEGSVSTLKIQRTQQEDSAVYLCASSYNLRDNSYEQYFGPGTRLTVT.

There are a few counts of this clonotype. This rearrangement joins TRBV20-1 to TRBJ2-3; the D is unclear. CDR1 is DFQATT and CDR2 is SNEGSKA in the germline V gene (reference sequence). CDR3 size: 15 residues. The V end was cut by 0 bases, the J end by 2 bases, with 12 bases between. The CDR3 DNA reads as TGCAGTGCTAGAGATTCGGGTATGGTCACAGATACGCAGTATTTT. Translating gives CSARDSGMVTDTQYF.

This clonotype was seen only once. A much larger clone sits a single nucleotide away, making a read error possible. The rearrangement links TRBV27 to TRBJ1-6; D not resolved. The CDR3 totals 15 residues. The V gene's germline CDR1 is MNHEY and CDR2 SMNVEV (reference sequence). V dropped 2 bases and J dropped 0 bases, with 5 bases sitting between them. CDR3 region: CASSLTISYNSPLHF. The DNA of the CDR3 is TGTGCCAGCAGTTTAACCATCTCCTATAATTCACCCCTCCACTTT.

This clonotype was counted between two and nine times. The chain uses TRBV6-1 and TRBJ1-2, with D possibly TRBD1 on 6 matching bases. Trimming removed 5 bases from V and 8 bases from J, with 15 bases in between. CDR1 and CDR2 from the germline V gene are MNHNS and SASEGT. The CDR3 runs 13 residues. The CDR3 here is CASSLPGHSGYTF. The CDR3 bases are TGTGCCAGCAGTTTACCGGGACACAGCGGCTACACCTTC.

This clonotype was found many times. At one of its ends the junction is not consistent with the germline gene, which may arise from a read error. This chain joins TRBV2 and TRBJ1-2, with D uncertain. The CDR3 extends over 13 amino acids. Looked up from germline, CDR1 is SNHLY and CDR2 is FYNNEI. CDR3 region: CASREGTNYGYTF. Here the CDR3 DNA reads TGTGCCAGCAGAGAAGGGACTAACTATGGCTACACCTTC.

This clonotype was detected a few times. The V gene is TRBV5-1, the J gene TRBJ2-1; possibly TRBD2 for D (6 bases). CDR1 SGHRS and CDR2 YFSETQ come from the germline V gene. V was trimmed by 6 bases and J by 3 bases, leaving 13 bases between them. The CDR3 runs 14 residues. CDR3: CASNAPGDYNEQFF. The DNA for the CDR3 is TGCGCCAGCAACGCCCCGGGGGACTACAATGAGCAGTTCTTC.